These 7 T cell receptor beta chains share one sample of origin, sequenced in a study of response to subunit inactivated influenza vaccine (dated 2018 in TCRdb). Library preparation employed RT-PCR. The data were produced on an Illumina HiSeq 2500. TCRdb reprocessed the public reads (quality trimming at Q25 with fastp, clone calling with MiXCR) and kept in-frame beta chains. Each CDR3 protein gets just one entry, which takes the most common genes and DNA from the rows behind it. This sample is represented by around 600,000 distinct CDR3 sequences; around 10% of them were singletons. Approximately 10% of the sample comes from the top ten. Separately, the same data were catalogued under a study of T cells expressing NK-cell markers. As that second study puts it: TCR beta cDNA libraries were prepared using 5'RACE template switching, which introduced a universal primer site and unique molecular identifiers.

The specimen comprised PBMCs from blood, sampled on the day of vaccination. The receptors derive from a man over 45 who received an inactivated influenza vaccine. Donor details come from another sample of the same person, matched by shared clones.

This clonotype occurred a few times. The chain couples TRBV3-1 to TRBJ2-7; D is unclear. CDR3 length equals 12 residues. Germline CDR1 and CDR2: LGHDT and YNNKEL (reference sequence). V lost 1 base and J lost 4, with 5 bases in between. The CDR3: CASSQVTYEQYF. The CDR3 DNA sequence: TGTGCCAGCAGCCAAGTCACATACGAGCAGTACTTC.

In its sample, this clonotype was seen a few times. The chain has TRBV7-2 and TRBJ1-6; D call uncertain. Germline values: CDR1 SGHTA, CDR2 FQGNSA. Trimming cost V 1 base and J 11 bases, with 12 bases left between them. The CDR3 sequence is 14 residues long. The CDR3: CASSLDPVLPPLHF. The DNA for the CDR3 is TGTGCCAGCAGCTTAGACCCGGTATTGCCACCCCTCCACTTT.

The CDR3 DNA reads TGTGCCAGCGCCCGGGACCGGGGGGGCATCAATGAGCAGTTCTTC. Amino acid sequence: CASARDRGGINEQFF. J is TRBJ2-1 and V is TRBV2, with 8 positions matching TRBD2. Germline trimming cut 8 bases from V and 6 bases from J; bases unmatched to any gene: 12. In germline, CDR1 is SNHLY, CDR2 FYNNEI. This CDR3 has 15 residues.

The chain recombines TRBV5-1 with TRBJ2-1; 9 positions agree with TRBD1. V trimming: 5 bases; J trimming: 8 bases; junction bases outside the gene matches: 5. CDR1 and CDR2 from the germline V gene are SGHRS and YFSETQ. CDR3 size: 13 residues. For the CDR3, the DNA is TGCGCCAGCAGAAGGACAGGGGTCTATGAGCAGTTCTTC. Protein sequence: CASRRTGVYEQFF.

This clonotype showed up many times. This sequence joins TRBV12-3 or TRBV12-4 and TRBJ1-1; 7 positions match TRBD1. Trimming at V came to 6 bases and at J to 1 base, leaving 5 bases not matched to a gene. The CDR3 contains 14 residues. The CDR3 nucleotides are TGTGCCAGCAGCATGACAGGGACGAACACTGAAGCTTTCTTT. Translation gives CASSMTGTNTEAFF.

CDR3 bases: TGCGCCAGCAGCCCGGGGGACAGGTCGGGCGAGCAGTACTTC. As protein: CASSPGDRSGEQYF. The chain joins TRBV5-1 to TRBJ2-7; 8 bases are a match to TRBD1. With V trimmed by 4 bases and J by 6 bases, 9 bases remained unmatched. The CDR3 is made up of 14 amino acids. Per the germline V gene, CDR1 is SGHRS and CDR2 is YFSETQ.

This clonotype came up a few times. The V call is TRBV30, the J call TRBJ1-5; 7 positions match TRBD1. Trimming cost V 1 base and J 4 bases; bases outside gene matches: 1. CDR1 is GTSNPN, CDR2 SVGIG, per germline (reference sequence). The CDR3 extends over 13 amino acids. The CDR3 sequence is CAWSAQGNQPQHF. The DNA of the CDR3 is TGTGCCTGGAGTGCACAGGGGAATCAGCCCCAGCATTTT. The variable domain in full, completed from reference TRBV30 and TRBJ1-5, reads SQTIHQWPATLVQPVGSPLSLECTVEGTSNPNLYWYRQAAGRGLQLLFYSVGIGQISSEVPQNLSASRPQDRQFILSSKKLLLSDSGFYLCAWSAQGNQPQHFGDGTRLSIL.